The entry that follows covers one T cell receptor (beta chain) sequence. Authors' data handling: The authors estimated nucleated cell counts from reference gene primer amplification. Measured with immunoSEQ multiplex PCR; TCRdb has only the in-frame clones, and not every one. V, J and clone size were drawn from that table, and D and trimming were deduced from the DNA. The table lists 100,000 to 150,000 clones, 85% to 90% of them singletons. These data belong to a study of blood T cell repertoires in COVID-19. Study in general: COVID-19 samples collected from the United States, Italy and Spain covered acute and convalescent phases. Nucleic acid was either cDNA or gDNA, and it came from T cells, B-cell-depleted T cells, or PBMCs.

V was cut by 0 bases and J by 4 bases, with 13 bases left in between. The CDR3 extends over 15 amino acids. Germline-derived CDR1 and CDR2 are SGDLS and YYNGEE. The chain recombines TRBV9 with TRBJ1-2; unclear D gene. This TCR came from a woman in her sixties or seventies with acute or convalescent COVID-19. The sequenced sample was peripheral blood. CDR3 DNA: TGTGCCAGCAGCGTAGTGGGTAACAGTGGCTATGGCTACACCTTC. This sequence encodes CASSVVGNSGYGYTF.